This TCR beta chain was sequenced in a study of radiotherapy plus CTLA-4 blockade in lung cancer. The method was immunoSEQ multiplex PCR; TCRdb's version includes in-frame clones alone and lacks a portion of them. The data show approximately 77,000 clones, less than 85% seen once. CDR3 length: 15 residues. V shed 5 bases and J shed 3 bases, with 17 bases lying between them. Germline V gives CDR1 LNHNV, CDR2 YYDKDF (reference sequence). The clonotype was recovered from a human donor with non-small cell lung cancer who had stable disease on radiotherapy plus ipilimumab. The V gene is TRBV15, the J gene TRBJ2-7; weak D call: TRBD2 (6 bases). The sample in question was peripheral blood, obtained from a patient treated with radiotherapy plus ipilimumab. CDR3 nucleotide sequence: TGTGCCACCAGCCCGAGCCAGGTGGGGGGCTACGAGCAGTACTTC. This gives the protein CATSPSQVGGYEQYF. Together with reference TRBV15 and TRBJ2-7, the CDR3 gives the full variable domain: DAMVIQNPRYQVTQFGKPVTLSCSQTLNHNVMYWYQQKSSQAPKLLFHYYDKDFNNEADTPDNFQSRRPNTSFCFLDIRSPGLGDTAMYLCATSPSQVGGYEQYFGPGTRLTVT.